What follows is one T cell receptor beta chain and its context. The method was immunoSEQ multiplex PCR; TCRdb's version includes in-frame clones alone and lacks a portion of them. The profile shows under 200,000 clones, approximately 88% of them singletons. V was pared by 4 bases and J by 6 bases, with 19 bases between. The V gene's germline CDR1 is GTSNPN and CDR2 SVGIG (reference sequence). The CDR3 covers 14 residues. The sample is drawn from a study of blood T cell repertoires in COVID-19. Sequencing was carried out using PBMCs or T cells enriched from blood (not recorded which). The receptor comes from a woman between 55 and 75 years old who had recovered from COVID-19. V usage is TRBV30 and J usage is TRBJ2-7; no clear D gene. CDR3 nucleotides: TGTGCCTGGATTAGACTCCCCGGTCCATCCGAGCAGTACTTC. Translation: CAWIRLPGPSEQYF. The full variable domain, with the rest looked up from reference TRBV30 and TRBJ2-7, is SQTIHQWPATLVQPVGSPLSLECTVEGTSNPNLYWYRQAAGRGLQLLFYSVGIGQISSEVPQNLSASRPQDRQFILSSKKLLLSDSGFYLCAWIRLPGPSEQYFGPGTRLTVT.